The following is a TCR beta chain sequence with its context. This table comes from immunoSEQ multiplex PCR, and its TCRdb copy is limited to in-frame clones, with some not included. Counted here are about 160,000 clones, about 88% occurring once; the ten biggest clones make up around 4.1%. The data were taken from a study of radiation and T cells in renal cell carcinoma. The time point was: baseline pretreatment blood. Documented treatment: 15 Gy SBRT to primary tumor, nephrectomy 4 weeks later. The CDR3 length is 14 residues. CDR1 and CDR2 (germline): LNHDA, SQIVND (reference sequence). J lost 8 bases, V lost 5 bases, and 11 bases had no gene match.

Sequencing used blood, obtained from a patient whose treatment included radiotherapy and nephrectomy. This TCR was sampled from a woman aged 70-85 years with renal cell carcinoma. This rearrangement joins TRBV19 to TRBJ1-2; TRBD1 aligns across 7 bases. The CDR3 sequence is CASSGGTAGWGYTF. In DNA, the CDR3 is TGTGCCAGTAGTGGAGGGACAGCGGGTTGGGGCTACACCTTC.